The next 32 T cell receptor beta chains were all read from a single sample in a study of T cells after yellow fever vaccination. TCRdb itself ran the 5' RACE reads through MiXCR, one entry per CDR3 protein. This sample has 68,000 or so distinct CDR3 sequences, with 5% to 8% found just once. Here the sequenced sample was CD8+ T cells sorted from PBMCs, taken roughly 47 days after the first yellow fever vaccination. All receptors come from a man aged 18 to 29 who received the YFV17D yellow fever vaccine.

This clonotype was counted at least ten times. The J gene is TRBJ1-6, the V gene TRBV4-1; maybe TRBD1 (6 bases). V lost 5 bases, J lost 13 bases, and 24 bases lay in between. CDR3 length equals 16 residues. Germline assignment: CDR1 MGHRA and CDR2 YSYEKL. Written as DNA, the CDR3 is TGCGCCAGCAGCTCAAGCGGGGGCGACTTAGGCCGCCCCCTCCACTTT. It specifies CASSSSGGDLGRPLHF.

This clonotype was picked up many times. CDR3 DNA sequence: TGTGCCAGCAGCCAAGCCCGATTTTTGGACAGAAGCGGAAACACCATATATTTT. This codes for CASSQARFLDRSGNTIYF. The gene calls are TRBV3-1 and TRBJ1-3, with D perhaps matching TRBD1 (6 bases). V dropped 1 base and J dropped 4 bases, with 20 bases sitting between them. Germline V gene sequence: CDR1 LGHDT, CDR2 YNNKEL (reference sequence). The CDR3 runs 18 residues.

This clonotype was picked up a small number of times. V gene TRBV6-2 or TRBV6-3 combines with J gene TRBJ1-5; D may be TRBD1 (5 bases). The CDR3 is made up of 15 amino acids. V gave up 0 bases and J gave up 3 bases, with 9 bases separating them. CDR1 MNHEY and CDR2 SVGEGT come from the germline V gene. The CDR3 loop is CASSYSGDPNQPQHF. CDR3 bases: TGTGCCAGCAGTTACTCGGGGGACCCCAATCAGCCCCAGCATTTT.

This clonotype has more than one count but fewer than ten. The chain combines TRBV12-3 or TRBV12-4 with TRBJ1-1; a weak D match, TRBD1 (6 bases). Trimming removed 3 bases at V and 5 bases at J, with 13 bases between. The CDR3 loop spans 14 amino acids. The CDR3 reads CASSLGGGRTEAFF. CDR3 DNA: TGTGCCAGCAGTTTGGGGGGGGGGCGAACTGAAGCTTTCTTT.

In this sample, this clonotype turned up many times. J is TRBJ2-7 and V is TRBV6-5; 10 bases are a match to TRBD1. V shed 5 bases and J 5 bases; nucleotides not matched to a gene: 3. CDR3 length: 13 amino acids. Germline CDR1 MNHEY, CDR2 SVGAGI. The CDR3 sequence: CASSRDRGDEQYV. The CDR3 DNA sequence: TGTGCCAGCAGTCGGGACAGGGGAGACGAGCAGTACGTC.

This chain uses TRBV7-9 with TRBJ2-3; 8 bases agree with TRBD2. The CDR3 is 14 amino acids. Germline lookup yields CDR1 SEHNR and CDR2 FQNEAQ (reference sequence). Trimming took 5 bases from V and 10 from J; bases not matched to a gene: 11. CDR3 in DNA: TGTGCCAGCAGCCCGGGACTAGTGGCGGATTCGCAGTATTTT. It specifies CASSPGLVADSQYF.

This clonotype was seen many times. The gene calls are TRBV27 and TRBJ2-3, with D unresolved. Germline V gives CDR1 MNHEY, CDR2 SMNVEV (reference sequence). The CDR3 consists of 17 residues. The ends were cut back, 6 bases at V and 1 base at J, with 20 bases in the middle. The CDR3 here is CASSILHSLGGTDTQYF. In DNA form, the CDR3 reads TGTGCCAGCAGCATCCTCCACTCCCTGGGTGGCACAGATACGCAGTATTTT.

This clonotype was observed a few times. The chain uses TRBV7-6 and TRBJ2-7; D is undetermined. The V and J ends lost 5 bases and 1 base respectively, with 15 bases between them. Germline CDR1 and CDR2: SGHVS and FNYEAQ. CDR3 length: 15 amino acids. The CDR3 DNA reads as TGTGCCAGCAGCCGCGACGTGGGGTTATCCTACGAGCAGTACTTC. This sequence encodes CASSRDVGLSYEQYF.

The chain carries TRBV5-4 and TRBJ1-1; maybe TRBD1 (5 bases). Trimming took 4 bases from V and 0 from J, leaving 10 bases between them. The CDR3 runs 14 residues. The germline gives CDR1 SGHNT, CDR2 YYREEE (reference sequence). The DNA for the CDR3 is TGTGCCAGCAGCCTCGGACACGTGAACACTGAAGCTTTCTTT. It specifies CASSLGHVNTEAFF.

This clonotype appeared many times. The gene calls are TRBV10-3 and TRBJ2-5; perhaps TRBD2 as D (6 bases). This CDR3 contains 15 residues. Trimming left V 0 bases short and J 2 bases short, with 10 bases between. Germline V lookup: CDR1 ENHRY, CDR2 SYGVKD. CDR3: CAISESLGRQETQYF. DNA of the CDR3: TGTGCCATCAGTGAGTCGTTGGGGAGGCAAGAGACCCAGTACTTC.

The rearrangement joins TRBV5-1 to TRBJ1-2; no clear D gene. The CDR3 is made up of 15 amino acids. Germline V gene lookup returns CDR1 SGHRS and CDR2 YFSETQ. Trimming shortened V by 5 bases and J by 0 bases, and 14 bases separated the two germline ends. DNA of the CDR3: TGCGCCAGCAGGCTTCCGGCGGGAGCTAACTATGGCTACACCTTC. It codes for CASRLPAGANYGYTF.

The chain has TRBV25-1 and TRBJ2-1, with D unclear. Trimming stripped 6 bases from V and 0 bases from J, with 6 bases between. Germline loops: CDR1 MGHDK, CDR2 SYGVNS. The CDR3 is made up of 13 amino acids. CDR3 bases: TGTGCCAGCAGACAGACCTCCTACAATGAGCAGTTCTTC. Translating gives CASRQTSYNEQFF.

In its sample, this clonotype was seen many times. This chain joins TRBV12-3 or TRBV12-4 and TRBJ1-4, with D unclear. The CDR3 is 15 residues long. Trimming cost V 3 bases and J 0 bases, with 8 bases left between them. The CDR3 DNA follows: TGTGCCAGCAGTTTTCGGTTTGCAACTAATGAAAAACTGTTTTTT. Translating gives CASSFRFATNEKLFF.

This clonotype has only a few counts. The V and J genes are TRBV12-3 or TRBV12-4 and TRBJ1-4; 8 bases match TRBD1. The ends lost 5 bases at V and 5 bases at J; junction bases unmatched: 4. The CDR3 is 14 residues long. The CDR3 nucleotides are TGTGCCAGCAGTGGGACAGGTGAAAATGAAAAACTGTTTTTT. Amino acids: CASSGTGENEKLFF.

This clonotype was recorded many times. The V and J genes are TRBV7-9 and TRBJ2-2; D is uncertain. The length of the CDR3 is 14 residues. The V end lost 3 bases, the J end lost 2 bases, and 7 bases lay between the germline ends. In germline, CDR1 is SEHNR, CDR2 FQNEAQ (reference sequence). This chain's CDR3 is CASSFRPNTGELFF. DNA for the CDR3: TGTGCCAGCAGCTTCAGGCCTAACACCGGGGAGCTGTTTTTT.

This clonotype has ten or more counts. The chain has TRBV5-1 and TRBJ1-4; D possibly corresponds to TRBD1 (6 bases). The CDR3 totals 15 residues. Trimming cost V 0 bases and J 7 bases, with 13 bases left between them. Germline CDR1 is SGHRS and CDR2 is YFSETQ. Here the CDR3 reads CASSLERGAVEKLFF. The CDR3 nucleotides read TGCGCCAGCAGCTTGGAGCGGGGGGCGGTTGAAAAACTGTTTTTT.

Here the CDR3 DNA reads TGTGCCAGCAGCCACTTGGACCCTCTCCAAGAGACCCAGTACTTC. Protein sequence: CASSHLDPLQETQYF. The chain recombines TRBV3-1 with TRBJ2-5; D uncertain. The germline V gene has CDR1 LGHDT and CDR2 YNNKEL (reference sequence). The CDR3 has 15 residues. Trimming took 3 bases from V and 1 from J, leaving 12 bases between them.

This clonotype was counted ten times or more. The V gene is TRBV12-3 or TRBV12-4, the J gene TRBJ2-3; 9 bases are shared with TRBD1. Unmatched junction bases numbered 3, after V lost 6 bases and J lost 2 bases. This CDR3 region has 14 residues. Here the CDR3 DNA reads TGTGCCAGCAGGGGACAGGGATACACAGATACGCAGTATTTT. Its translation is CASRGQGYTDTQYF.

Many counts were recorded for this clonotype. The chain has TRBV11-2 and TRBJ2-7; either TRBD1 or TRBD2 may fit D (5 bases each). Germline CDR1 is SGHAT and CDR2 is FQNNGV. The CDR3 runs 13 residues. The ends were cut back, 2 bases at V and 6 bases at J, with 11 bases in the middle. CDR3 loop: CASSLSTGAEQYV. The DNA of the CDR3 is TGTGCCAGCAGCTTATCAACCGGGGCCGAGCAGTACGTC.

This clonotype was observed a few times. The chain is built from TRBV3-1 and TRBJ2-7; D may correspond to TRBD1 or TRBD2 (5 bases each). The germline V gene encodes CDR1 LGHDT and CDR2 YNNKEL (reference sequence). Trimming removed 1 base at V and 0 bases at J, with 10 bases between. The CDR3 spans 15 residues. CDR3 protein: CASSQGNGTSYEQYV. Written as DNA, the CDR3 is TGTGCCAGCAGCCAAGGAAACGGGACCTCCTACGAGCAGTACGTC.

This clonotype was recorded a few times. V is TRBV29-1 and J is TRBJ2-1; D is ambiguous. Per the germline V gene, CDR1 is SQVTM and CDR2 is ANQGSEA. The germline V and J ends were trimmed by 4 bases and 4 bases, with 11 bases remaining between them. The CDR3 is made up of 13 amino acids. The CDR3 region is CSVVGGKYNEQFF. CDR3 nucleotides: TGCAGCGTTGTAGGCGGTAAATACAATGAGCAGTTCTTC.

This clonotype has at least ten counts. The V call is TRBV29-1, the J call TRBJ1-1, with 11 bases fitting TRBD1. The V segment lost 6 bases and the J segment 4 bases; nucleotides outside the gene matches: 7. Germline CDR1 SQVTM, CDR2 ANQGSEA. The CDR3 has 14 residues. CDR3 bases: TGCAGCGTCGTATGGGGGACAGGGGGCACTGAAGCTTTCTTT. Translated, it gives CSVVWGTGGTEAFF.

This clonotype was counted ten times or more. The gene calls are TRBV24-1 and TRBJ1-1, with D hard to call. The V gene lost 10 bases and the J gene lost 1 base, with 6 bases spanning the gap. This CDR3 has 11 residues. The V gene's germline CDR1 is KGHDR and CDR2 SFDVKD. CDR3 sequence reads: CATATNTEAFF. The CDR3 DNA reads TGTGCCACAGCAACGAACACTGAAGCTTTCTTT.

This clonotype was seen repeatedly, ten times or more. J is TRBJ2-7 and V is TRBV6-1, with 9 positions matching TRBD1. Germline V gives CDR1 MNHNS, CDR2 SASEGT. Unmatched junction bases numbered 9, after V lost 5 bases and J lost 7 bases. The CDR3 has 14 amino acids. The CDR3: CASSPGQGVGEQYV. The CDR3 DNA is TGTGCCAGCAGTCCGGGACAGGGAGTGGGAGAGCAGTACGTC.

The chain combines TRBV6-1 with TRBJ2-7; D possibly corresponds to TRBD1 (6 bases). The CDR3 has 15 residues. The V gene lost 7 bases and the J gene lost 0 bases, with 16 bases spanning the gap. The V gene's germline CDR1 is MNHNS and CDR2 SASEGT. CDR3 amino acids: CASILQGGLSYEQYF. CDR3 DNA sequence: TGTGCCAGCATCCTACAGGGTGGACTCTCCTACGAGCAGTACTTC.

The DNA of the CDR3 is TGTGCCAGCAGTAGCTCCCGGGGGCTCTTTATCGCGGCTTTCTTT. Protein sequence: CASSSSRGLFIAAFF. The chain is built from TRBV6-1 and TRBJ1-1; perhaps TRBD1 as D (6 bases). This CDR3 comprises 15 residues. Looked up from germline, CDR1 is MNHNS and CDR2 is SASEGT. Trimming cost V 5 bases and J 11 bases, with 24 bases left between them.

This chain connects TRBV6-5 to TRBJ1-3; D remains unclear. Germline CDR1 is MNHEY and CDR2 is SVGAGI. Between the trimmed V and J ends, which lost 4 bases and 0 bases, there was a span of 10 bases. The CDR3 loop spans 15 amino acids. CDR3 in DNA: TGTGCCAGCAGTTCGGACCGAAGCTCTGGAAACACCATATATTTT. Protein sequence: CASSSDRSSGNTIYF.

Many counts were recorded for this clonotype. The gene calls are TRBV7-2 and TRBJ2-7; D unresolved. The CDR3 is 14 residues long. Germline CDR1 and CDR2: SGHTA and FQGNSA. Trimming stripped 5 bases from V and 3 bases from J, with 14 bases between. The DNA for the CDR3 is TGTGCCAGCAGCGCAGCTGGGTGGGGCTACGAGCAGTACTTC. It specifies CASSAAGWGYEQYF.

At least ten counts were recorded for this clonotype. The chain couples TRBV7-2 to TRBJ1-1; weak D call: TRBD1 (5 bases). Per the germline V gene, CDR1 is SGHTA and CDR2 is FQGNSA. V was cut by 5 bases and J by 3 bases, with 13 bases left in between. The CDR3 covers 14 residues. The CDR3: CASSPSGWDTEAFF. CDR3 in DNA: TGTGCCAGCAGCCCGTCAGGGTGGGACACTGAAGCTTTCTTT.

The genes are TRBV4-1 and TRBJ1-5, with D unclear. This CDR3 has 17 amino acids. In germline, CDR1 is MGHRA, CDR2 YSYEKL. V shed 0 bases and J shed 2 bases, with 14 bases lying between them. The CDR3 sequence is CASSQDPPGVGNQPQHF. CDR3 coding DNA: TGCGCCAGCAGCCAAGATCCCCCCGGGGTTGGCAATCAGCCCCAGCATTTT.

Ten or more counts support this clonotype. The V gene is TRBV12-3 or TRBV12-4, the J gene TRBJ2-3; D gene ambiguous. The CDR3 has 16 residues. Trimming pared 0 bases from V and 1 base from J, leaving 11 bases between. The CDR3, as DNA: TGTGCCAGCAGTTTAGCTGGTGGCCTGGGCACAGATACGCAGTATTTT. This encodes CASSLAGGLGTDTQYF.

This chain connects TRBV7-2 to TRBJ2-2; D remains ambiguous. V was trimmed by 5 bases and J by 6 bases, leaving 22 bases between them. The CDR3 contains 17 residues. Per germline, CDR1 SGHTA and CDR2 FQGNSA. CDR3: CASSPLRGFGKPGELFF. Written as DNA, the CDR3 is TGTGCCAGCAGCCCCCTACGAGGATTCGGAAAACCCGGGGAGCTGTTTTTT. The whole variable domain, remainder taken from reference TRBV7-2 and TRBJ2-2, is GAGVSQSPSNKVTEKGKDVELRCDPISGHTALYWYRQSLGQGLEFLIYFQGNSAPDKSGLPSDRFSAERTGGSVSTLTIQRTQQEDSAVYLCASSPLRGFGKPGELFFGEGSRLTVL.